This T cell receptor (beta chain) was identified in a study of CD8 T cells in ankylosing spondylitis. The authors made TCR beta libraries by quantitative 5'-RACE with molecular barcodes. MiXCR was run by TCRdb on the 5' RACE reads, yielding one entry per CDR3 protein. In the table there are around 150,000 distinct CDR3 sequences, roughly 30% of which are singletons. The germline CDR1 and CDR2 sequences are SGHRS and YFSETQ. Between the trimmed V and J ends, which lost 4 bases and 0 bases, there was a span of 16 bases. This CDR3 is 16 amino acids long. Sequenced sample: synovial fluid, either unsorted or a sorted T cell fraction (not recorded which). This TCR came from a male donor with ankylosing spondylitis. The V and J genes are TRBV5-1 and TRBJ1-1; D is uncertain. CDR3 sequence (DNA): TGCGCCAGCAGCCCAGCAGGCAGCTCTTTGAACACTGAAGCTTTCTTT. Amino acid sequence: CASSPAGSSLNTEAFF. The complete variable domain, with remaining parts taken from reference TRBV5-1 and TRBJ1-1, reads KAGVTQTPRYLIKTRGQQVTLSCSPISGHRSVSWYQQTPGQGLQFLFEYFSETQRNKGNFPGRFSGRQFSNSRSEMNVSTLELGDSALYLCASSPAGSSLNTEAFFGQGTRLTVV.